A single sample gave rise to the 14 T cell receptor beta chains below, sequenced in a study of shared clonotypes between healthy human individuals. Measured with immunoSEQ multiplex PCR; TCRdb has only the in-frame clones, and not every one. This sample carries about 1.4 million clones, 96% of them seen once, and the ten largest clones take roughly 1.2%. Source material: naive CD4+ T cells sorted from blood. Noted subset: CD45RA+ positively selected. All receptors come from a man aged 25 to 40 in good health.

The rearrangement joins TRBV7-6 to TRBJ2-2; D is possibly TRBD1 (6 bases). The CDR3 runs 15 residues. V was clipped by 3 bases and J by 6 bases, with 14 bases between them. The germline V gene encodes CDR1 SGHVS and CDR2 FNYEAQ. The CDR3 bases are TGTGCCAGCAGCTTGTACCAGGGGAGAGCCGGGGAGCTGTTTTTT. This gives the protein CASSLYQGRAGELFF.

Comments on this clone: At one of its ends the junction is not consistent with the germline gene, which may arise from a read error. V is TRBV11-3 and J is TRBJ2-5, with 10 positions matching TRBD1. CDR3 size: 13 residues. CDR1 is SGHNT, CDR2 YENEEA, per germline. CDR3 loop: CASSPSPGTGVHF. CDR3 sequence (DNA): TGTGCCAGCAGCCCCAGTCCCGGGACAGGGGTCCACTTC.

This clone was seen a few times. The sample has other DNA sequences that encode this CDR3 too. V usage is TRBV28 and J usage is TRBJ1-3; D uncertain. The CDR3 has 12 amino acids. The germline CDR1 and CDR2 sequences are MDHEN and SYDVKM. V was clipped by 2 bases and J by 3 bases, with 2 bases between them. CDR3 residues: CASSLSGNTIYF. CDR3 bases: TGTGCCAGCAGTTTAAGTGGAAACACCATATATTTT.

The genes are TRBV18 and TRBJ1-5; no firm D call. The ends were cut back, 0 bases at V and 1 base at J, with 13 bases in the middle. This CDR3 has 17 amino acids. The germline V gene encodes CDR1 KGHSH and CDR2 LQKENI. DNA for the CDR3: TGTGCCAGCTCACCACCGGGAGGGCCTTTAAGCAATCAGCCCCAGCATTTT. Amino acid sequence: CASSPPGGPLSNQPQHF.

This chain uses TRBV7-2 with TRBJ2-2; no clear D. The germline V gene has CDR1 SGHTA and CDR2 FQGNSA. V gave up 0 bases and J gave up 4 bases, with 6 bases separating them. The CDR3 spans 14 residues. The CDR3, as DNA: TGTGCCAGCAGCTTAGCACAGACCACCGGGGAGCTGTTTTTT. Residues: CASSLAQTTGELFF.

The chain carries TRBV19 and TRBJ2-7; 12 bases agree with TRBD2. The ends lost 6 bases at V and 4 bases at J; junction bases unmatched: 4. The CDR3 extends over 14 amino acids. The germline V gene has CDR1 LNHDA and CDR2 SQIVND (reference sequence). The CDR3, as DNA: TGTGCCAGTAGGACTAGCGGGAGTGTATACGAGCAGTACTTC. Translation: CASRTSGSVYEQYF.

As DNA, the CDR3 is TGTGCCAGCAGCTTGGTGTTGCCAGTCTACAATGAGCAGTTCTTC. This codes for CASSLVLPVYNEQFF. V and J are TRBV5-5 and TRBJ2-1; unclear D gene. V was shortened by 0 bases and J by 3 bases, with 10 bases between the two germline ends. The germline V gene has CDR1 SGHKS and CDR2 YYEKEE (reference sequence). This CDR3 has 15 amino acids.

In DNA form, the CDR3 reads TGTGCCAGCAGCTTAGTGCCCCAGGGGGACTACGAGCAGTACTTC. This encodes CASSLVPQGDYEQYF. The chain is built from TRBV7-6 and TRBJ2-7; 7 bases are shared with TRBD1. The J segment lost 3 bases and the V segment lost 1 base, leaving 6 bases of the junction unmatched. The length of the CDR3 is 15 residues. Per germline, CDR1 SGHVS and CDR2 FNYEAQ.

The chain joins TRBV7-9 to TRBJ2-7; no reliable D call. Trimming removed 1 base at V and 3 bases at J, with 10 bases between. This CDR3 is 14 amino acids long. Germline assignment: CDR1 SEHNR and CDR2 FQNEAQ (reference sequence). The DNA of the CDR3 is TGTGCCAGCAGCTTAGTAGGGTACAACTACGAGCAGTACTTC. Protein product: CASSLVGYNYEQYF. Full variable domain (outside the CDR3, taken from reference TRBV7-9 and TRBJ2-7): DTGVSQNPRHKITKRGQNVTFRCDPISEHNRLYWYRQTLGQGPEFLTYFQNEAQLEKSRLLSDRFSAERPKGSFSTLEIQRTEQGDSAMYLCASSLVGYNYEQYFGPGTRLTVT.

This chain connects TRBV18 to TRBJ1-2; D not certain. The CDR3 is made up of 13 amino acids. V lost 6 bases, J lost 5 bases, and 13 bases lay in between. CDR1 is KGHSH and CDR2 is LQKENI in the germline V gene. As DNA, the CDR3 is TGTGCCAGCTCTCTTGACGGGTCATATGGCTACACCTTC. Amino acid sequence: CASSLDGSYGYTF.

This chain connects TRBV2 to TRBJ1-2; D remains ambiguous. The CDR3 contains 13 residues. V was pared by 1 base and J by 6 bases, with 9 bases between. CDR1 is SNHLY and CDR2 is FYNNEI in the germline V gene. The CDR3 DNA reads TGTGCCAGCAGTGAAGTGCCTGAAGATGGCTACACCTTC. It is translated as CASSEVPEDGYTF.

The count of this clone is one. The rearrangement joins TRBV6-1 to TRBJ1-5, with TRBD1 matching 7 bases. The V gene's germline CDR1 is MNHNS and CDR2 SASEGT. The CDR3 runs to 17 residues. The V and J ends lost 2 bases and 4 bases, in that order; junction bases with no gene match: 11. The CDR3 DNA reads TGTGCCAGCAGTGAATTAGGACAGGCGGCGAGGAATCAGCCCCAGCATTTT. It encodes CASSELGQAARNQPQHF.

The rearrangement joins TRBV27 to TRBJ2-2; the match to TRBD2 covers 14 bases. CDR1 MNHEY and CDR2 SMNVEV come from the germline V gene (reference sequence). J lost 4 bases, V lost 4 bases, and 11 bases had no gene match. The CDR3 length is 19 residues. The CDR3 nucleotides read TGTGCCAGCAGTTCAATCGGGACTAGCGGGAGCCGCGTCACCGGGGAGCTGTTTTTT. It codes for CASSSIGTSGSRVTGELFF.

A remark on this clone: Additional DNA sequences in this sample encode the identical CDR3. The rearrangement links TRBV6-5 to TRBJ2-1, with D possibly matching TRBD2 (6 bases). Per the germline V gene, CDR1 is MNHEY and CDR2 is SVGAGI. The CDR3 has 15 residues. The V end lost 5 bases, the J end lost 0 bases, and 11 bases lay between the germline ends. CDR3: CASSRSGSSYNEQFF. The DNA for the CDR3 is TGTGCCAGCAGTCGTAGCGGAAGCTCCTACAATGAGCAGTTCTTC.